The rows below give T cell receptor beta chains drawn from one sample of a study of T cells after yellow fever vaccination. TCRdb re-analysed the 5' RACE reads in MiXCR, keeping a single row per CDR3 protein. Here the sample spans fewer than 350,000 distinct CDR3 sequences, more than 8.5% being singletons. The material was PBMCs, obtained on the day of the first yellow fever vaccination. These receptors came from a man between 18 and 35 years old who received the YFV17D yellow fever vaccine. Each CDR3 is given with its conserved first and last residue. Fields, in order: clone size, D gene, V gene, J gene, CDR3 protein, CDR3 DNA. A D gene is named only where the DNA matches it firmly. The size entry is marked missing in some rows and otherwise reads once, few, many or a size class.

>NA|NA|TRBV5-6|TRBJ1-2
CASSHELTSPNYSYTF
TGTGCCAGCAGCCATGAATTGACCTCTCCCAACTATAGCTACACCTTC
>NA|NA|TRBV2|TRBJ2-5
CASSTSTETQYF
TGTGCCAGCAGTACCTCGACGGAGACCCAGTACTTC
>many|TRBD2|TRBV27|TRBJ2-7
CASSSQSSGSDKYYEQYF
TGTGCCAGCAGTTCCCAATCCAGCGGGAGCGATAAATACTACGAGCAGTACTTC
>NA|NA|TRBV7-8|TRBJ1-1
CASSLARVGNTEAFF
TGTGCCAGCAGCTTAGCCAGGGTGGGCAACACTGAAGCTTTCTTT
>once|TRBD2|TRBV7-2|TRBJ2-3
CASSPTRGAGADTQYF
TGTGCCAGCAGCCCCACTAGGGGAGCGGGGGCAGATACGCAGTATTTT
>NA|NA|TRBV27|TRBJ2-5
CASSLSSGLTQYF
TGTGCCAGCAGTTTATCTTCGGGGTTAACCCAGTACTTC
>NA|NA|TRBV6-5|TRBJ1-6
CASSYDTGVNSPLHF
TGTGCCAGCAGTTACGACACGGGAGTGAATTCACCCCTCCACTTT
>few|TRBD1|TRBV5-6|TRBJ2-1
CASSLGPPDRASSYNEQFF
TGTGCCAGCAGCTTGGGACCCCCAGACAGGGCGAGCTCCTACAATGAGCAGTTCTTC
>many|NA|TRBV7-2|TRBJ2-4
CASSGGQDRNIQYF
TGTGCCAGCAGCGGAGGCCAGGACCGAAACATTCAGTACTTC
>NA|TRBD1|TRBV5-1|TRBJ2-4
CASSLAGGSAKNIQYF
TGCGCCAGCAGCTTGGCAGGGGGCTCGGCCAAAAACATTCAGTACTTC
>NA|TRBD1|TRBV20-1|TRBJ1-2
CSATGDGGYGYTF
TGCAGTGCCACAGGGGACGGGGGTTATGGCTACACCTTC
>few|NA|TRBV9|TRBJ2-5
CASSVSIAFGETQYF
TGTGCCAGCAGCGTATCCATCGCTTTCGGGGAGACCCAGTACTTC
>few|NA|TRBV12-3/TRBV12-4|TRBJ2-3
CASRTWIRDTQYF
TGTGCCAGCCGCACCTGGATACGGGATACGCAGTATTTT
>NA|TRBD2|TRBV7-2|TRBJ2-3
CASGLAGGSDTQYF
TGTGCCAGCGGCCTAGCGGGGGGCTCAGATACGCAGTATTTT
>NA|NA|TRBV7-9|TRBJ2-2
CASSLRVTGELFF
TGTGCCAGCAGCTTAAGGGTCACCGGGGAGCTGTTTTTT
>NA|NA|TRBV6-1|TRBJ2-5
CASTTGRVRQETQYF
TGTGCCAGCACAACGGGGCGGGTCCGCCAAGAGACCCAGTACTTC
>few|NA|TRBV2|TRBJ1-5
CASELGSNQPQHF
TGTGCCAGCGAATTGGGAAGCAATCAGCCCCAGCATTTT